Following are 29 T cell receptor beta chains from one sample sequenced in a study of Ad26.COV2.S vaccination and SARS-CoV-2 variants. This sample's treatment: around 19 received Ad26.COV2.S at low or high dose, single or two shots; about 5 received placebo; per-sample allocation not given. The samples were gathered on day 63 after the first injection of vaccine or placebo. TCRdb's table, derived via immunoSEQ multiplex PCR, lists solely in-frame clones and lacks some. The repertoire includes about 440,000 clones, 90% of them detected once, and about 4.1% sits in the top ten. This specimen was peripheral blood, taken in a trial of Ad26.COV2.S vaccine versus placebo. Every receptor here comes from a person aged 18 to 59 who received the Ad26.COV2.S COVID-19 vaccine or a placebo.

V is TRBV10-3 and J is TRBJ2-5, with D perhaps assigned TRBD1 or TRBD2 (5 bases each). This CDR3 contains 13 residues. CDR1 ENHRY and CDR2 SYGVKD come from the germline V gene. V lost 4 bases, J lost 5 bases, and 11 bases lay in between. The CDR3 region is CAISGGGRETQYF. CDR3 sequence (DNA): TGTGCCATCAGTGGTGGGGGTAGGGAGACCCAGTACTTC.

In its sample, this clone was seen a few times. This same CDR3 is encoded by further DNA sequences in the sample. In DNA, the CDR3 is TGTGCCAGCAGTTTATACGGCTCCCAGCCCCAGCATTTT. It is translated as CASSLYGSQPQHF. The chain uses TRBV27 and TRBJ1-5, with unresolved D. The CDR3 covers 13 residues. The germline CDR1 and CDR2 sequences are MNHEY and SMNVEV (reference sequence). Trimming took off 1 base at V and 7 bases at J, with 8 bases between the two ends.

The rearrangement links TRBV28 to TRBJ2-3, with 10 nucleotides matching TRBD2. This CDR3 contains 16 residues. The junction had 8 bases not matched to a gene; V was cut back by 6 bases and J by 2 bases. Germline loops: CDR1 MDHEN, CDR2 SYDVKM. The CDR3 region has the DNA TGTGCCAGCAGCCAACTAGCGGGGACCCTCACAGATACGCAGTATTTT. It specifies CASSQLAGTLTDTQYF.

This clone was counted a single time. The chain uses TRBV7-2 and TRBJ2-5, with D possibly TRBD1 on 5 matching bases. Germline lookup yields CDR1 SGHTA and CDR2 FQGNSA. The V end lost 6 bases, the J end lost 10 bases, and 24 bases lay between the germline ends. The CDR3 runs 15 residues. CDR3: CASSLRPGPQVGQYF. Written as DNA, the CDR3 is TGTGCCAGCAGTCTCAGGCCAGGGCCCCAAGTGGGCCAGTACTTC.

The chain combines TRBV9 with TRBJ2-7; tentative D call: TRBD2 (5 bases). This CDR3 spans 15 amino acids. Germline V CDR1 and CDR2: SGDLS, YYNGEE. V was trimmed by 3 bases and J by 9 bases, leaving 22 bases between them. The CDR3 sequence is CASSASGGPVRGQYF. CDR3 bases: TGTGCCAGCAGCGCCTCAGGCGGGCCCGTACGAGGGCAGTACTTC.

V gene TRBV27 combines with J gene TRBJ1-1; TRBD1 matches 7 bases. J gave up 8 bases and V 6 bases, and 6 bases lay outside the gene matches. The CDR3 has 12 residues. The germline gives CDR1 MNHEY, CDR2 SMNVEV (reference sequence). CDR3 nucleotides: TGTGCCAGCAGACGATCGGACAGGGAAGCTTTCTTT. Translation: CASRRSDREAFF.

The CDR3 is CASSPGQGYQETQYF. The CDR3 nucleotides read TGTGCCAGCTCGCCGGGACAGGGGTACCAAGAGACCCAGTACTTC. The V gene is TRBV18, the J gene TRBJ2-5, with TRBD1 matching over 10 bases. This CDR3 spans 15 amino acids. V lost 6 bases and J lost 0; bases outside the gene matches: 4. The germline V gene has CDR1 KGHSH and CDR2 LQKENI.

This chain joins TRBV6-4 and TRBJ2-7, with 12 nucleotides matching TRBD2. The junction had 4 bases not matched to a gene; V was cut back by 5 bases and J by 5 bases. This CDR3 contains 14 residues. Per the germline V gene, CDR1 is MRHNA and CDR2 is SNTAGT. This CDR3 reads CASSRLAGANEQYF. The CDR3 bases are TGTGCCAGCAGTAGACTAGCGGGAGCTAACGAGCAGTACTTC.

V gene TRBV2 combines with J gene TRBJ2-2; TRBD2 matches 11 bases. The CDR3 spans 15 residues. The trim removed 6 bases at V and 5 bases at J, leaving 5 bases unmatched. The V gene's germline CDR1 is SNHLY and CDR2 FYNNEI. CDR3 residues: CASSVAGGFTGELFF. CDR3 DNA: TGTGCCAGCAGCGTAGCGGGAGGGTTTACCGGGGAGCTGTTTTTT.

Only one count was recorded for this clone. The chain employs TRBV6-6 and TRBJ2-3, with D hard to call. In germline, CDR1 is MNHNY, CDR2 SVGAGI (reference sequence). V was trimmed by 2 bases and J by 0 bases, leaving 12 bases between them. There are 16 residues in the CDR3. CDR3 bases: TGTGCCAGCAGTTACCCCCAGGCTACGAGCACAGATACGCAGTATTTT. It specifies CASSYPQATSTDTQYF.

As concerns this clone: An end of the junction differs from the germline gene, which may be a read error. The V call is TRBV5-1, the J call TRBJ2-5, with 12 bases aligning to TRBD2. The germline V gene has CDR1 SGHRS and CDR2 YFSETQ. The CDR3 runs 15 residues. The CDR3 is CASSLDPSGRGAEHF. CDR3 DNA: TGCGCCAGCAGCTTGGATCCTAGCGGGAGGGGCGCCGAGCACTTC.

The J gene is TRBJ2-7, the V gene TRBV11-1; TRBD1 matches 8 bases. The V segment lost 0 bases and the J segment 6 bases; nucleotides outside the gene matches: 7. Looked up from germline, CDR1 is SGHAT and CDR2 is FQDESV (reference sequence). CDR3 length: 15 amino acids. CDR3: CASSLAGAGGAEQYF. The CDR3 DNA is TGTGCCAGCAGCTTAGCGGGAGCAGGGGGCGCCGAGCAGTACTTC.

CDR3 sequence (DNA): TGTGCCAGCAGCCACCCCCGGGGTCTGGGCAACTATGGCTACACCTTC. Encoded protein: CASSHPRGLGNYGYTF. The genes are TRBV14 and TRBJ1-2; no firm D call. Trimming removed 3 bases from V and 2 bases from J, with 16 bases in between. The CDR3 is 16 amino acids. Germline V gives CDR1 SGHDN, CDR2 FVKESK.

This chain's CDR3 is CASSTTGLEQFF. In DNA form, the CDR3 reads TGTGCCAGCAGCACGACCGGACTAGAGCAGTTCTTC. This chain connects TRBV6-2 or TRBV6-3 to TRBJ2-1; D perhaps matches TRBD2 (6 bases). The CDR3 contains 12 residues. V lost 6 bases to trimming and J lost 10 bases, with 13 bases between them. Germline V lookup: CDR1 MNHEY, CDR2 SVGEGT.

V gene TRBV27 combines with J gene TRBJ2-5; 10 nucleotides agree with TRBD2. V lost 2 bases and J lost 2; bases outside the gene matches: 17. This CDR3 comprises 20 residues. Germline CDR1 MNHEY, CDR2 SMNVEV (reference sequence). The CDR3 loop is CASSLPSLAGREDNQETQYF. Written as DNA, the CDR3 is TGTGCCAGCAGTTTACCATCACTAGCGGGACGGGAGGACAATCAAGAGACCCAGTACTTC.

The rearrangement joins TRBV28 to TRBJ2-5; TRBD1 aligns across 8 bases. The germline V gene encodes CDR1 MDHEN and CDR2 SYDVKM. Unmatched junction bases numbered 7, after V lost 8 bases and J lost 2 bases. CDR3 length equals 14 residues. CDR3: CASSTGDIQETQYF. CDR3 sequence (DNA): TGTGCCAGCTCGACAGGGGATATTCAAGAGACCCAGTACTTC.

The chain links TRBV7-9 to TRBJ2-1; D is undetermined. The V gene's germline CDR1 is SEHNR and CDR2 FQNEAQ (reference sequence). Trimming pared 8 bases from V and 0 bases from J, leaving 14 bases between. The CDR3 runs to 15 residues. This CDR3 is CASAVTASSYNEQFF. The CDR3 nucleotides are TGTGCCAGCGCCGTCACGGCGAGCTCCTACAATGAGCAGTTCTTC.

The chain recombines TRBV7-2 with TRBJ2-7; TRBD2 agrees at 11 bases. The CDR3 sequence is 13 residues long. CDR1 is SGHTA and CDR2 is FQGNSA in the germline V gene. V gave up 6 bases and J gave up 2 bases; unmatched junction bases: 0. The CDR3 sequence is CASRTSGTYEQYF. The CDR3 bases are TGTGCCAGCAGGACTAGCGGGACCTACGAGCAGTACTTC.

The chain links TRBV6-6 to TRBJ2-5; 10 bases fit TRBD2. V was clipped by 5 bases and J by 5 bases; unmatched bases: 8. The CDR3 length is 15 residues. Germline lookup yields CDR1 MNHNY and CDR2 SVGAGI (reference sequence). The CDR3 protein is CASSAASGRRETQYF. For the CDR3, the DNA is TGTGCCAGCAGTGCGGCTAGCGGGAGACGGGAGACCCAGTACTTC.

The chain employs TRBV5-6 and TRBJ2-5; 7 nucleotides align to TRBD1. The V segment lost 4 bases and the J segment 4 bases; nucleotides outside the gene matches: 7. The germline V gene encodes CDR1 SGHDT and CDR2 YYEEEE. The CDR3 length is 14 residues. The CDR3 spells CASSLRQGPETQYF. CDR3 DNA: TGTGCCAGCAGCCTACGACAGGGCCCAGAGACCCAGTACTTC.

The chain has TRBV6-1 and TRBJ2-1, with 9 bases aligning to TRBD2. Germline CDR1 reads MNHNS; CDR2 reads SASEGT. CDR3 length: 16 residues. After removal of 4 bases from V and 0 bases from J, the junction contained 4 bases not matched to a gene. The CDR3 sequence: CASSGLAESSYNEQFF. The CDR3 DNA follows: TGTGCCAGCAGTGGACTAGCGGAGAGCTCCTACAATGAGCAGTTCTTC.

The chain links TRBV7-3 to TRBJ2-3; TRBD1 or TRBD2 may be the D gene (5 bases each). The germline V and J ends were trimmed by 6 bases and 0 bases, with 13 bases remaining between them. The CDR3 consists of 15 residues. Germline-derived CDR1 and CDR2 are SGHTA and FQGTGA. CDR3 coding DNA: TGTGCCAGCAGATCTGAGGGGCTCAGCACAGATACGCAGTATTTT. It codes for CASRSEGLSTDTQYF.

The rearrangement links TRBV7-9 to TRBJ2-3; the D gene is possibly TRBD2 (5 bases). The CDR3 is made up of 17 amino acids. The germline V and J ends were trimmed by 1 base and 5 bases, with 19 bases remaining between them. Germline CDR1 SEHNR, CDR2 FQNEAQ (reference sequence). CDR3 nucleotides: TGTGCCAGCAGCTTAGGGGCCCTTAGGGAGTTGGGAGATACGCAGTATTTT. The encoded protein is CASSLGALRELGDTQYF.

V usage is TRBV5-4 and J usage is TRBJ1-2, with TRBD1 identical over 7 bases. Looked up from germline, CDR1 is SGHNT and CDR2 is YYREEE (reference sequence). Unmatched junction bases numbered 6, after V lost 0 bases and J lost 7 bases. This CDR3 region has 14 residues. The CDR3: CASSLVVGGFGYTF. The CDR3 DNA reads TGTGCCAGCAGCTTGGTTGTAGGGGGCTTTGGCTACACCTTC.

The V call is TRBV6-2 or TRBV6-3, the J call TRBJ2-7; no firm D call. Deletions cut 2 bases from V and 2 bases from J, with 7 bases between. There are 13 residues in the CDR3. Germline CDR1 and CDR2: MNHEY and SVGEGT. The CDR3 DNA reads as TGTGCCAGCAGTTACAAGGTAGCCTACGAGCAGTACTTC. This sequence encodes CASSYKVAYEQYF.

The chain is built from TRBV10-3 and TRBJ1-2, with a weak D call TRBD1 (6 bases). CDR1 is ENHRY and CDR2 is SYGVKD in the germline V gene. The CDR3 covers 16 residues. The V end was cut by 6 bases, the J end by 0 bases, with 17 bases between. The CDR3 is CAISSSSTGSNYGYTF. CDR3 DNA: TGTGCCATCAGCTCTTCGTCGACAGGATCTAACTATGGCTACACCTTC.

The chain joins TRBV20-1 to TRBJ2-1, with D unclear. V shed 3 bases and J shed 8 bases, with 8 bases lying between them. CDR1 and CDR2 from the germline V gene are DFQATT and SNEGSKA (reference sequence). The CDR3 has 11 residues. CDR3 region: CSARWRDEQFF. In DNA form, the CDR3 reads TGCAGTGCTAGGTGGCGCGATGAGCAGTTCTTC.

On this clone: This CDR3 is also generated by other DNA sequences in the sample. The chain is built from TRBV28 and TRBJ2-7; D is uncertain. The CDR3 spans 13 residues. Germline V gene data show CDR1 as MDHEN and CDR2 as SYDVKM. V was pared by 2 bases and J by 2 bases, with 7 bases between. CDR3 protein: CASSLALAYEQYF. DNA of the CDR3: TGTGCCAGCAGTTTAGCGTTAGCCTACGAGCAGTACTTC.

This chain joins TRBV5-6 and TRBJ2-7; D call uncertain. The V gene's germline CDR1 is SGHDT and CDR2 YYEEEE. V lost 1 base and J lost 5, with 10 bases in between. This CDR3 has 13 amino acids. The CDR3 loop reads CASSLLPAHEQYF. The CDR3 region has the DNA TGTGCCAGCAGCTTGCTCCCGGCCCACGAGCAGTACTTC.